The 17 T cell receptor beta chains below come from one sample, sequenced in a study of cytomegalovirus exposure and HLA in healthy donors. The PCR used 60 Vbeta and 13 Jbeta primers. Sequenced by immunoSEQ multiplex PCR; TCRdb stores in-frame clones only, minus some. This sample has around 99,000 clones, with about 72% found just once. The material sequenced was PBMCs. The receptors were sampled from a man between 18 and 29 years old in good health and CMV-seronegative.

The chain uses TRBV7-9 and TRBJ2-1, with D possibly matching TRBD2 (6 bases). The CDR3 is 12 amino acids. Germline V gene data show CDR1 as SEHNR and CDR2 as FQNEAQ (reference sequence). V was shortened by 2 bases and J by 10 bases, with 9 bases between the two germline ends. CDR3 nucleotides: TGTGCCAGCAGCTTAAGGGGACTCGAGCAGTTCTTC. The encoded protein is CASSLRGLEQFF.

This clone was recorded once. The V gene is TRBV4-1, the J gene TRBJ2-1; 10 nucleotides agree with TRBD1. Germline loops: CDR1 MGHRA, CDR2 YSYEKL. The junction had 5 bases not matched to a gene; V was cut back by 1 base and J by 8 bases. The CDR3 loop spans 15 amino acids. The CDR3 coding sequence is TGCGCCAGCAGCCAAGCGGGACAGGGGTTGGATGAGCAGTTCTTC. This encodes CASSQAGQGLDEQFF.

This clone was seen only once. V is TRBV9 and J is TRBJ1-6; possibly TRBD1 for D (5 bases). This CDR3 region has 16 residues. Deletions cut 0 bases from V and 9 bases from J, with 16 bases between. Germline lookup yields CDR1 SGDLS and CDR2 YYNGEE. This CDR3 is CASSVGTHNPLSPLHF. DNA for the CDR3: TGTGCCAGCAGCGTAGGGACACACAATCCTCTTTCACCCCTCCACTTT. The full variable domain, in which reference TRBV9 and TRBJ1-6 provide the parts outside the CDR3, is DSGVTQTPKHLITATGQRVTLRCSPRSGDLSVYWYQQSLDQGLQFLIQYYNGEERAKGNILERFSAQQFPDLHSELNLSSLELGDSALYFCASSVGTHNPLSPLHFGNGTRLTVT.

CDR3: CASRPEGGEKLFF. In DNA, the CDR3 is TGCGCCAGCAGGCCCGAGGGAGGTGAAAAACTGTTTTTT. The chain links TRBV5-1 to TRBJ1-4; D is unresolved. From germline, CDR1 is SGHRS and CDR2 YFSETQ. The CDR3 is 13 amino acids. Trimming shortened V by 5 bases and J by 7 bases, and 12 bases separated the two germline ends.

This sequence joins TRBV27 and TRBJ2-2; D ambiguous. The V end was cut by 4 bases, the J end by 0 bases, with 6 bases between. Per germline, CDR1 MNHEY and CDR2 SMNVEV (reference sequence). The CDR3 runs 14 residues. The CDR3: CASSYGPNTGELFF. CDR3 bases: TGTGCCAGCAGTTATGGGCCGAACACCGGGGAGCTGTTTTTT.

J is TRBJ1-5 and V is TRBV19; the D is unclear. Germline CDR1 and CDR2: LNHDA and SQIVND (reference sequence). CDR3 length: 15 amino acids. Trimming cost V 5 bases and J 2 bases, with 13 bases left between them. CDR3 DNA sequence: TGTGCCAGTAGTGGCGGAAGTGCGCGCAATCAGCCCCAGCATTTT. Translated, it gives CASSGGSARNQPQHF.

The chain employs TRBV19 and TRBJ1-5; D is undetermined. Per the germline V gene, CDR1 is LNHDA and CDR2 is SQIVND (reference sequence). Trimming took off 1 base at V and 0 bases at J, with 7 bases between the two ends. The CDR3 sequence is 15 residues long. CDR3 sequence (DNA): TGTGCCAGTAGTATAGTGGCGGATAGCAATCAGCCCCAGCATTTT. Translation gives CASSIVADSNQPQHF.

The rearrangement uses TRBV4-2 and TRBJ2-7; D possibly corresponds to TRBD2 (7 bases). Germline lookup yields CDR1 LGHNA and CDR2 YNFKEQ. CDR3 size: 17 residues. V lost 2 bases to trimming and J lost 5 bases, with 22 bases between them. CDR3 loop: CASSQSRGGGTRNEQYF. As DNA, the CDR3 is TGTGCCAGCAGCCAATCTCGAGGGGGGGGTACACGGAACGAGCAGTACTTC.

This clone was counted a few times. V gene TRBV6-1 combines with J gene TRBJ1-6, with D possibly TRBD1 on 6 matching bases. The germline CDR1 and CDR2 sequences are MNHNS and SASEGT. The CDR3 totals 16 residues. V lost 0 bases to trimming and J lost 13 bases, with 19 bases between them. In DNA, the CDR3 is TGTGCCAGCAGTGAAGCGGCCCAGGGGAGTTTTGTTCCCCTCCACTTT. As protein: CASSEAAQGSFVPLHF.

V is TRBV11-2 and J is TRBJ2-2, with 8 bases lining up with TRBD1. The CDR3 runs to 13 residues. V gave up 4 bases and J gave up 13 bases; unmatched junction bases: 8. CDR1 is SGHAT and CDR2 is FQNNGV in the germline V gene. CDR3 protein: CASSSLDRDRLFF. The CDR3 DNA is TGTGCCAGCAGCTCTCTGGACAGGGATCGGCTGTTTTTT.

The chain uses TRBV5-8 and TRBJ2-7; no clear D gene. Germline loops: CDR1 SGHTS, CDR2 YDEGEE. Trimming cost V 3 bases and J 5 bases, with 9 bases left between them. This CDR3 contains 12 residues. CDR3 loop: CASSSNRHEQYF. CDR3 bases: TGTGCCAGCAGCTCTAACCGTCACGAGCAGTACTTC.

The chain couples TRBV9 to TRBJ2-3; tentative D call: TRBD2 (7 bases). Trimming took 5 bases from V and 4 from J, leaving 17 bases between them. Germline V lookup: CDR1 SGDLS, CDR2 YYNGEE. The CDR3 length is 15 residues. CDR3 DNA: TGTGCCAGCAGTGGAGTGGGGGGGCCGTCAGATACGCAGTATTTT. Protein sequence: CASSGVGGPSDTQYF.

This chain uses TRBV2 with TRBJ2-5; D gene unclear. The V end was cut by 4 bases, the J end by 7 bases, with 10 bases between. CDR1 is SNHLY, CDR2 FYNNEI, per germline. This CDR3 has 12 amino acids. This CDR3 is CASSVPGGTQYF. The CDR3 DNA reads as TGTGCCAGCAGTGTCCCGGGTGGGACCCAGTACTTC.

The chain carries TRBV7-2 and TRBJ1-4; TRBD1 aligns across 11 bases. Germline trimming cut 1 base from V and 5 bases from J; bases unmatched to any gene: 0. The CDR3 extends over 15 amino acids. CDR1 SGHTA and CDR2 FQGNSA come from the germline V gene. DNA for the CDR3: TGTGCCAGCAGCTTAGGGGACAGGGGGAATGAAAAACTGTTTTTT. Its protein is CASSLGDRGNEKLFF.

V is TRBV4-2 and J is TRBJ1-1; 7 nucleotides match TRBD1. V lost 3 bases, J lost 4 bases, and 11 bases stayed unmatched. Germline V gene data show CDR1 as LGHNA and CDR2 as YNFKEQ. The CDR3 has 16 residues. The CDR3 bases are TGTGCCAGCAGCCAGGGAACTACAGGGGTGAGCACTGAAGCTTTCTTT. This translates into CASSQGTTGVSTEAFF.

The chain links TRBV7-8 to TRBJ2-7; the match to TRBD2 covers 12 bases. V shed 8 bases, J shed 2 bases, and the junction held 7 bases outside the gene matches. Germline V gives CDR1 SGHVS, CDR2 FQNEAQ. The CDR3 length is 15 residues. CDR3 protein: CASCRTSGTPYEQYF. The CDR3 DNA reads TGTGCCAGCTGCAGGACTAGCGGGACCCCCTACGAGCAGTACTTC.

CDR3 amino acids: CASRPEPLSHEQYF. The DNA for the CDR3 is TGCGCCAGCAGGCCGGAGCCTCTTTCCCACGAGCAGTACTTC. The genes are TRBV5-1 and TRBJ2-7; no clear D. CDR3 length: 14 residues. V lost 5 bases, J lost 5 bases, and 17 bases lay in between. Germline CDR1 and CDR2: SGHRS and YFSETQ.